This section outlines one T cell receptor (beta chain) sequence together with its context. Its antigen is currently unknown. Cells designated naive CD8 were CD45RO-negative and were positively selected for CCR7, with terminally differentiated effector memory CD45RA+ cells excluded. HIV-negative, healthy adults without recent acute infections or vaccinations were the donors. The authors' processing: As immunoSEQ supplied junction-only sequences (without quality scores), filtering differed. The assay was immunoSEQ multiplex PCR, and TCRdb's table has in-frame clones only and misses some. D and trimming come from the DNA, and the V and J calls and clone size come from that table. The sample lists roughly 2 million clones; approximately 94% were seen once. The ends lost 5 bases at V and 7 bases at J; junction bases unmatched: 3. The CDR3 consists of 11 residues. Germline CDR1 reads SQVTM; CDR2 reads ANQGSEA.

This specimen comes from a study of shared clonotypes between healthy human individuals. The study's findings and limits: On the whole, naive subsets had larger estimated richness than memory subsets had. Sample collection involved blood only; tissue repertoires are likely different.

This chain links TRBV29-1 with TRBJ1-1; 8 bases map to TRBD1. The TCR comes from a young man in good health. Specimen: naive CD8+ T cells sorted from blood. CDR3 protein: CSVQGAGEAFF. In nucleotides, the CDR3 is TGCAGCGTTCAGGGGGCGGGTGAAGCTTTCTTT.